What follows describes a single T cell receptor beta chain. Its antigen is unidentified. This specimen comes from a study of cytomegalovirus exposure and HLA in healthy donors. In the study overall: Among 350 to 500 genotyped donors, about 83% fell in the Caucasian-associated ancestry cluster. Whole-study findings and limits: Sequencing depth roughly uniform across donors was assumed in presence/absence analyses. TCR beta chains associated with HLA were, in a later analysis, more clonally expanded than equally common others. Productive rates of about 87% or about 30% were seen for most TCR beta V segments in an earlier analysis.

The PCR had 60 Vbeta and 13 Jbeta primers. Produced via immunoSEQ multiplex PCR; TCRdb's table is partial and in-frame only. The table has some 180,000 clones, over 80% seen once. The sequenced sample was PBMCs. The sequence was obtained from a girl aged 10 to 17 in good health and CMV-seropositive.

In DNA form, the CDR3 reads TGTGCCAGCAGCTTAGCTCTGACAGTCTCTGGAAACACCATATATTTT. It is translated as CASSLALTVSGNTIYF. This sequence joins TRBV11-2 and TRBJ1-3, with D tentatively TRBD1 (5 bases). CDR1 and CDR2 (germline): SGHAT, FQNNGV. V was trimmed by 1 base and J by 0 bases, leaving 10 bases between them. The CDR3 consists of 16 residues.